These T cell receptor beta chains were read from a single sample in a study of low-dose radiotherapy and immunotherapy resistance in tumors. TCRdb reanalysed the reads using MiXCR and keeps one entry per CDR3 protein. The data show some 40,000 distinct CDR3 sequences, around 21% seen once. The sequences come from PBMCs, collected after low-dose radiotherapy plus immunotherapy. The source is a female donor with ovarian cancer. The CDR3 runs from the conserved cysteine through the conserved F or W. D genes are given only for firm matches. Size tells how often a clone was seen (once, few, many) or the class of an expanded clone, and some rows leave it out.

TRBD1	TRBV28	many	TRBJ2-7	CASSLDPGQGSNEQYF	TGTGCCAGCAGTTTAGATCCCGGACAGGGGAGTAACGAGCAGTACTTC
NA	TRBV23-1	many	TRBJ1-2	CASSRRGTGYTF	TGCGCCAGCAGTCGCAGGGGAACGGGCTACACCTTC
NA	TRBV20-1	many	TRBJ1-3	CSALVAGNTIYF	TGCAGTGCCCTCGTGGCTGGAAACACCATATATTTT
NA	TRBV7-6	many	TRBJ1-1	CASSLGDGTEAFF	TGTGCCAGCAGCTTAGGTGACGGGACTGAAGCTTTCTTT
NA	TRBV3-1	many	TRBJ2-2	CASSHRAYTGELFF	TGTGCCAGCAGCCACAGGGCCTACACCGGGGAGCTGTTTTTT
TRBD1	TRBV7-9	many	TRBJ1-1	CASSRQGKTEAFF	TGTGCCAGCAGCCGACAGGGGAAAACTGAAGCTTTCTTT
NA	TRBV7-6	many	TRBJ1-1	CASSPSGHTEAFF	TGTGCCAGCAGCCCAAGTGGGCACACTGAAGCTTTCTTT
NA	TRBV11-2	many	TRBJ2-7	CASSPSANSYEQYF	TGTGCCAGCAGTCCGAGCGCTAACTCCTACGAGCAGTACTTC
NA	TRBV18	many	TRBJ2-1	CASSPPFEGDEQFF	TGTGCCAGCTCACCACCGTTTGAGGGGGATGAGCAGTTCTTC
NA	TRBV6-2/TRBV6-3	many	TRBJ2-3	CASSGVTGRKIPTDTQYF	TGTGCCAGCAGTGGCGTTACCGGGCGAAAGATACCCACAGATACGCAGTATTTT
NA	TRBV9	many	TRBJ1-3	CASSVDWGGEGGNTIYF	TGTGCCAGCAGCGTAGACTGGGGGGGAGAAGGTGGAAACACCATATATTTT
TRBD2	TRBV9	many	TRBJ2-5	CASSVGLGFYQETQYF	TGTGCCAGCAGCGTGGGACTAGGTTTCTATCAAGAGACCCAGTACTTC
TRBD2	TRBV5-1	NA	TRBJ2-1	CASSTGLAGEGEQFF	TGCGCCAGCAGCACAGGACTAGCGGGGGAGGGTGAGCAGTTCTTC
NA	TRBV3-1	many	TRBJ1-3	CASSHAGGNSGNTIYF	TGTGCCAGCAGCCATGCGGGGGGAAACTCTGGAAACACCATATATTTT
NA	TRBV29-1	many	TRBJ1-1	CSVGWGDTEAFF	TGCAGCGTTGGTTGGGGGGACACTGAAGCTTTCTTT
NA	TRBV2	many	TRBJ1-3	CASSTNRPSSGNTIYF	TGTGCCAGCAGTACTAACAGGCCGAGCTCTGGAAACACCATATATTTT
NA	TRBV28	NA	TRBJ2-7	CASSLTGIYEQYF	TGTGCCAGCAGTTTAACAGGAATTTACGAGCAGTACTTC
TRBD1	TRBV19	many	TRBJ2-4	CASTIQGLGGKNIQYF	TGTGCCAGTACCATACAGGGGTTAGGCGGCAAAAACATTCAGTACTTC
NA	TRBV6-1	NA	TRBJ1-2	CASRQLDQVPNNYGYTF	TGTGCCAGCCGTCAACTGGATCAGGTCCCTAATAACTATGGCTACACCTTC
TRBD1	TRBV4-2	many	TRBJ1-2	CASSQDLVGQGENGYTF	TGTGCCAGCAGCCAAGATCTCGTGGGACAGGGAGAGAATGGCTACACCTTC
NA	TRBV28	NA	TRBJ1-2	CASSRQEVGYGYTF	TGTGCCAGCAGTCGACAGGAGGTGGGCTATGGCTACACCTTC
NA	TRBV28	NA	TRBJ1-5	CAADGDSNQPQHF	TGTGCCGCGGACGGAGATAGCAATCAGCCCCAGCATTTT
NA	TRBV12-5	many	TRBJ2-1	CASGPVFYNEQFF	TGTGCTAGTGGTCCTGTCTTTTACAATGAGCAGTTCTTC
TRBD1	TRBV7-2	medium-sized	TRBJ2-7	CASSRQGADYEQYF	TGTGCCAGCAGCCGACAGGGGGCGGATTACGAGCAGTACTTC
TRBD2	TRBV5-1	medium-sized	TRBJ2-7	CASSPTPITSGSYEQYF	TGCGCCAGCAGCCCGACGCCCATTACTAGCGGGAGCTACGAGCAGTACTTC
NA	TRBV18	NA	TRBJ2-4	CASSPEGGLDIQYF	TGTGCCAGCTCACCGGAGGGGGGGTTGGACATTCAGTACTTC
NA	TRBV25-1	many	TRBJ2-2	CASSDLSGELGDTGELFF	TGTGCCAGCAGTGACCTCTCCGGGGAGCTCGGCGACACCGGGGAGCTGTTTTTT
TRBD1	TRBV14	many	TRBJ2-7	CASSQEAWTGAYEQYF	TGTGCCAGCAGCCAAGAAGCCTGGACAGGGGCCTACGAGCAGTACTTC
TRBD2	TRBV9	many	TRBJ2-2	CASSKGSGGDPGELFF	TGTGCCAGCAGCAAAGGTTCGGGGGGTGATCCCGGGGAGCTGTTTTTT
NA	TRBV20-1	many	TRBJ1-2	CSARDTDDYGYTF	TGCAGTGCTAGAGACACAGACGACTATGGCTACACCTTC
TRBD2	TRBV24-1	many	TRBJ2-1	CATRPSGTSGYNEQFF	TGTGCCACCAGACCCTCCGGGACTAGCGGTTACAATGAGCAGTTCTTC
TRBD2	TRBV28	medium-sized	TRBJ2-7	CATRRGGVHEQYF	TGTGCCACGCGCCGGGGGGGGGTCCACGAGCAGTACTTC
TRBD2	TRBV24-1	many	TRBJ2-2	CATSGIGTSGSRANTGELFF	TGTGCCACCAGTGGTATCGGGACTAGCGGGAGTCGGGCGAACACCGGGGAGCTGTTTTTT
NA	TRBV7-2	many	TRBJ1-6	CASSLDATSGLGAPLHF	TGTGCCAGCAGCTTAGATGCCACTAGTGGATTGGGCGCACCCCTCCACTTT
NA	TRBV2	many	TRBJ1-1	CASSDQGIAEAFF	TGTGCCAGCAGCGACCAGGGGATCGCTGAAGCTTTCTTT
NA	TRBV5-6	NA	TRBJ1-5	CASSKVGAEQPQHF	TGTGCCAGCAGCAAGGTTGGGGCTGAGCAGCCCCAGCATTTT
NA	TRBV12-3/TRBV12-4	many	TRBJ2-7	CASSFRDHEQYF	TGTGCCAGCAGTTTCAGGGACCACGAGCAGTACTTC
NA	TRBV3-1	many	TRBJ2-5	CASSQLTGRAGETQYF	TGTGCCAGCAGCCAACTCACGGGCCGGGCCGGGGAGACCCAGTACTTC